These T cell receptor beta chains were read from a single sample in a study of Graves' ophthalmopathy and Graves' hyperthyroidism. From the multiplex PCR reads, TCRdb called clonotypes with MiXCR, one entry per CDR3 protein. The sample consists of about 1.1 million distinct CDR3 sequences, about 36% of them appearing once. The sequencing sample was made of peripheral blood or thyroid tissue (not recorded which). These receptors were obtained from an adult man with Graves' hyperthyroidism. The CDR3 runs from the conserved cysteine through the conserved F or W. The D gene is left open where the match is weak. Part of the rows lack a size; the others show once, few, many or a class for expanded clones.

clone size | J gene | CDR3 length | D gene | V gene | CDR3 DNA | CDR3 protein
few | TRBJ2-3 | 14 | - | TRBV11-1 | TGTGCCAGCAGCTTAGGCGGCCACACAGATACGCAGTATTTT | CASSLGGHTDTQYF
- | TRBJ1-1 | 17 | - | TRBV11-2 | TGTGCCAGCAGCTTAGGCCTCAGGAGGAACGCGGACACTGAAGCTTTCTTT | CASSLGLRRNADTEAFF
- | TRBJ2-2 | 12 | - | TRBV20-1 | TGCAGTGCTGCGGACGGAACCGGGGAGCTGTTTTTT | CSAADGTGELFF
few | TRBJ1-1 | 14 | - | TRBV4-1 | TGCGCCAGCAGCCAAGATCCGGCGAACACTGAAGCTTTCTTT | CASSQDPANTEAFF
many | TRBJ1-1 | 14 | - | TRBV20-1 | TGCAGTGCTAGAGATCTCAGACAGATTCAAGAAGCTTTCTTT | CSARDLRQIQEAFF
many | TRBJ2-7 | 13 | TRBD1 | TRBV29-1 | TGCAGCGCAGCAAAGACAGGGGGTTACGAGCAGTACTTC | CSAAKTGGYEQYF
many | TRBJ1-1 | 15 | - | TRBV5-1 | TGCGCCAGCAGCTTGGAGGTTCAGGGACCCCGTGAAGCTTTCTTT | CASSLEVQGPREAFF
- | TRBJ2-7 | 13 | - | TRBV10-3 | TGTGCCATCAGTGATCAAGGGTCTACAGAGCAGTACTTC | CAISDQGSTEQYF
- | TRBJ1-5 | 16 | TRBD1 | TRBV12-3/TRBV12-4 | TGTGCCAGCAGCAGGCAAGGGACAGGGAAGAATCAGCCCCAGCATTTT | CASSRQGTGKNQPQHF
- | TRBJ2-7 | 14 | - | TRBV29-1 | TGCAGCGTTGTGTTCTCGCCAGGGGGGGAAGAGCAGTACTTC | CSVVFSPGGEEQYF
- | TRBJ1-2 | 14 | - | TRBV7-2 | TGTGCCAGCAGCTCTTCCGGGGCCCTCTATGGCTACACCTTC | CASSSSGALYGYTF
- | TRBJ1-2 | 16 | - | TRBV11-2 | TGTGCCAGCAGCTTGAGGGGACGGAGTTATAACTATGGCTACACCTTC | CASSLRGRSYNYGYTF
- | TRBJ2-5 | 11 | TRBD2 | TRBV19 | TGTGCCAGTAGTCGTCCCGGGGGGCAGTACTTC | CASSRPGGQYF
- | TRBJ2-5 | 13 | - | TRBV25-1 | TGTGCCAGCAGTGAATCCAGGGGAGCGACCCAGTACTTC | CASSESRGATQYF
many | TRBJ1-5 | 14 | TRBD1 | TRBV7-8 | TGTGCCAGCAGCTTAGCGCGTGGGACAGGGGTTTTGCATTTT | CASSLARGTGVLHF
few | TRBJ2-7 | 14 | TRBD2 | TRBV6-5 | TGTGCCAGCAGTTACACTAGCGGGAGGGTCGAGCAGTACTTC | CASSYTSGRVEQYF
- | TRBJ1-6 | 15 | TRBD1 | TRBV7-2 | TGTGCCAGCAGCCCCCGGGACAGGGCCGAATCACCCCTCCACTTT | CASSPRDRAESPLHF
few | TRBJ2-7 | 13 | - | TRBV5-1 | TGTGCCAGCAGTAGAATTCCCCAGGGCGAGCAGTACTTC | CASSRIPQGEQYF
- | TRBJ2-7 | 12 | TRBD1 | TRBV7-9 | TGTGCCACCGGGGACAGGGGATACGAGCAGTACTTC | CATGDRGYEQYF
few | TRBJ1-4 | 14 | - | TRBV6-6 | TGTGCCAGCACAGAGGACAGCTTTAATGAAAAACTGTTTTTT | CASTEDSFNEKLFF
many | TRBJ2-7 | 15 | TRBD1 | TRBV7-2 | TGTGCCAGCAGCTTAGGCGGGGACAGGGCCTACGAGCAGTACTTC | CASSLGGDRAYEQYF
- | TRBJ2-3 | 13 | - | TRBV20-1 | TGCAGTGCTAGGGGCTCCTTCACATATACGCAGTATTTT | CSARGSFTYTQYF
- | TRBJ1-2 | 12 | - | TRBV18 | TGTGCCAGCTCAATGTCTAACTATGGCTACACCTTC | CASSMSNYGYTF
once | TRBJ2-3 | 14 | - | TRBV7-9 | TGTGCCAGCAGCTCCTTCGGACTAACAGATACGCAGTATTTT | CASSSFGLTDTQYF
- | TRBJ1-6 | 17 | - | TRBV9 | TGTGCCAGCAGCCCCGTTTCTTTAGACTCCACCATTTCACCCCTCCACTTT | CASSPVSLDSTISPLHF
few | TRBJ2-4 | 15 | - | TRBV29-1 | TGCAGCGTTGTTTTGGGGATCATGGCCAAAAACATTCAGTACTTC | CSVVLGIMAKNIQYF
few | TRBJ2-2 | 14 | TRBD2 | TRBV11-3 | TGTGCCAGCAGCCGACTAGCGATAGGCGGGGAGCTGTTTTTT | CASSRLAIGGELFF
many | TRBJ2-2 | 15 | TRBD2 | TRBV9 | TGTGCCAGCAGAGGGCGGGAGGGCGACACCGGGGAGCTGTTTTTT | CASRGREGDTGELFF
- | TRBJ2-2 | 15 | - | TRBV6-5 | TGTGCCAGCAGTCCTACCGACAGAAACACCGGGGAGCTGTTTTTT | CASSPTDRNTGELFF
- | TRBJ1-1 | 15 | TRBD1 | TRBV28 | TGTGCCAGGAGCAGAAAGGGGGCCCCGAACACTGAAGCTTTCTTT | CARSRKGAPNTEAFF